This T cell receptor (beta chain) was captured in a study of T cell responses to AZD1222 COVID-19 vaccine. Findings and limits, study-wide: Reports indicate that nearly half of spike-specific TCRs are directed at unmutated variant regions.

A remark on this clone: What it binds is not known.

CDR1 is SGHTA and CDR2 is FQGNSA in the germline V gene. CDR3 length equals 16 residues. V was clipped by 2 bases and J by 3 bases; unmatched bases: 7. The protocol was immunoSEQ multiplex PCR, while the TCRdb copy is restricted to in-frame clones and leaves out a portion. The sample holds fewer than 130,000 clones; about 90% are singletons and the top ten take 3.2%. The source material was peripheral blood, sampled on day 0 of AZD1222 vaccination. The chain couples TRBV7-2 to TRBJ2-1; 7 nucleotides align to TRBD2. This TCR was sampled from an adult in good health. CDR3 nucleotide sequence: TGTGCCAGCAGCTTAAGGTCGGGAGGCCTCTACAATGAGCAGTTCTTC. It codes for CASSLRSGGLYNEQFF. Full variable domain (missing parts from reference TRBV7-2 and TRBJ2-1): GAGVSQSPSNKVTEKGKDVELRCDPISGHTALYWYRQSLGQGLEFLIYFQGNSAPDKSGLPSDRFSAERTGGSVSTLTIQRTQQEDSAVYLCASSLRSGGLYNEQFFGPGTRLTVL.